This entry is about one TCR beta chain. Its target is unknown. The PCR had 60 Vbeta and 13 Jbeta primers. The protocol was immunoSEQ multiplex PCR, while the TCRdb copy is restricted to in-frame clones and leaves out a portion. Among about 200,000 clones, more than 60% were seen once, and the ten largest hold approximately 2.1%. This entry belongs to a study of cytomegalovirus exposure and HLA in healthy donors. Study results and caveats: Likely technical artifact: a cluster of highly shared sequence variants. Overall, roughly 170 TCR beta chains were annotated as cytomegalovirus-associated.

V lost 4 bases and J lost 5, with 22 bases in between. The CDR3 spans 16 residues. Per the germline V gene, CDR1 is SGHDT and CDR2 is YYEEEE. This sequence joins TRBV5-6 and TRBJ2-7; the D gene is possibly TRBD2 (6 bases). Sequencing was done on a sample of PBMCs. The receptor comes from a woman aged 25-40 years in good health and CMV-seropositive. The CDR3 DNA reads TGTGCCAGCAGCCGCGGCCTTCTAGCGCTTGTGGACGAGCAGTACTTC. Its protein is CASSRGLLALVDEQYF.